These 28 T cell receptor beta chains were sequenced from one sample in a study of blood T cell repertoires in COVID-19. The table came from immunoSEQ multiplex PCR; TCRdb's copy has only in-frame clones and leaves some out. This sample carries roughly 340,000 clones, roughly nine tenths of them seen once, and the ten largest clones take approximately 1%. The material sequenced was PBMCs or T cells enriched from blood (not recorded which). These receptors came from a man aged 18 to 35 who had recovered from COVID-19.

This rearrangement joins TRBV20-1 to TRBJ1-5, with 8 bases fitting TRBD1. CDR1 is DFQATT, CDR2 SNEGSKA, per germline (reference sequence). The V segment lost 3 bases and the J segment 2 bases; nucleotides outside the gene matches: 18. The CDR3 is 19 residues long. CDR3 nucleotide sequence: TGCAGTGCTAGTGGGGGGACAGGAAGAGGGCCCCGGGGCAATCAGCCCCAGCATTTT. Its protein product is CSASGGTGRGPRGNQPQHF.

This clone was seen only once. The chain couples TRBV3-1 (or the pseudogene TRBV3-2) to TRBJ2-5; a weak D match, TRBD1 (6 bases). V was cut by 0 bases and J by 4 bases, with 6 bases left in between. The CDR3 is made up of 13 amino acids. The V gene's germline CDR1 is LGHDT and CDR2 YNNKEL (reference sequence). CDR3 region: CASSQEGGETQYF. In nucleotides, the CDR3 is TGTGCCAGCAGCCAAGAAGGGGGAGAGACCCAGTACTTC.

The chain employs TRBV21-1 and TRBJ1-3; the table's D call TRBD1 went unverified against the DNA. TRBV21-1 is flagged as a pseudogene. The CDR3 sequence is 14 residues long. The CDR3 sequence: CASSPRPQGDTIYF. The CDR3 DNA is TGTGCCAGCAGCCCCCGACCACAGGGAGACACCATATATTTT.

The gene calls are TRBV27 and TRBJ1-1, with D uncertain. The V gene's germline CDR1 is MNHEY and CDR2 SMNVEV (reference sequence). The CDR3 is made up of 14 amino acids. V was pared by 3 bases and J by 1 base, with 9 bases between. As DNA, the CDR3 is TGTGCCAGCAGTTTGAGGGAGAAGAACACTGAAGCTTTCTTT. Encoded protein: CASSLREKNTEAFF.

The V call is TRBV3-1 (or the pseudogene TRBV3-2), the J call TRBJ2-5, with a possible D match to TRBD1 (6 bases). This CDR3 is 16 amino acids long. Germline V lookup: CDR1 LGHDT, CDR2 YNNKEL (reference sequence). V lost 0 bases and J 2 bases, leaving 13 bases between the germline ends. The CDR3 loop reads CASSQDRGGRQETQYF. DNA for the CDR3: TGTGCCAGCAGCCAAGACAGGGGCGGCCGACAAGAGACCCAGTACTTC.

This rearrangement joins TRBV25-1 to TRBJ2-7; D may be TRBD1 (7 bases). Germline-derived CDR1 and CDR2 are MGHDK and SYGVNS. Between the trimmed V and J ends, which lost 8 bases and 0 bases, there was a span of 11 bases. The length of the CDR3 is 13 residues. This CDR3 reads CASAQGGSYEQYF. The DNA for the CDR3 is TGTGCCAGCGCCCAGGGGGGCTCCTACGAGCAGTACTTC.

J is TRBJ1-2 and V is TRBV5-6, with D maybe TRBD1 (6 bases). The length of the CDR3 is 11 residues. Deletions cut 5 bases from V and 8 bases from J, with 10 bases between. Germline CDR1 is SGHDT and CDR2 is YYEEEE. The DNA for the CDR3 is TGTGCCAGCAGTCTCCAGGGGGGCTACACCTTC. The encoded protein is CASSLQGGYTF.

This rearrangement joins TRBV7-8 to TRBJ1-1, with D tentatively TRBD1 (5 bases). V shed 6 bases and J shed 5 bases, with 16 bases lying between them. CDR3 length: 14 amino acids. Looked up from germline, CDR1 is SGHVS and CDR2 is FQNEAQ. Here the CDR3 reads CASRGGRRGTEAFF. CDR3 nucleotides: TGTGCCAGCAGAGGTGGCAGAAGGGGTACTGAAGCTTTCTTT.

The chain employs TRBV4-2 and TRBJ1-5, with D possibly TRBD1 on 5 matching bases. Trimming took 0 bases from V and 4 from J, leaving 10 bases between them. The CDR3 runs 15 residues. The germline V gene encodes CDR1 LGHNA and CDR2 YNFKEQ. The CDR3 is CASSQEKGWNQPQHF. DNA for the CDR3: TGTGCCAGCAGCCAAGAGAAGGGGTGGAATCAGCCCCAGCATTTT.

This chain connects TRBV2 to TRBJ2-1; no clear D. This CDR3 is 11 amino acids long. The V gene lost 9 bases and the J gene lost 2 bases, with 5 bases spanning the gap. CDR1 SNHLY and CDR2 FYNNEI come from the germline V gene. The CDR3 spells CASTTYNEQFF. DNA for the CDR3: TGTGCCAGTACTACCTACAATGAGCAGTTCTTC.

V is TRBV28 and J is TRBJ2-5; possible D gene TRBD1, 6 bases. CDR3 length: 16 residues. Trimming left V 3 bases short and J 6 bases short, with 20 bases between. Germline lookup yields CDR1 MDHEN and CDR2 SYDVKM. CDR3 protein: CASSFHPGAVMKTQYF. The CDR3 coding sequence is TGTGCCAGCAGTTTCCACCCAGGGGCGGTTATGAAGACCCAGTACTTC.

The sample holds a few counts of this clone. The rearrangement joins TRBV27 to TRBJ2-2; 8 bases map to TRBD1. The CDR3 extends over 16 amino acids. Germline assignment: CDR1 MNHEY and CDR2 SMNVEV (reference sequence). V dropped 6 bases and J dropped 5; count of bases not matched to a gene: 11. The CDR3 nucleotides read TGTGCCAGCAGCTCCCCTCAGGGGGCTTTAACCGGGGAGCTGTTTTTT. Residues: CASSSPQGALTGELFF.

J is TRBJ1-2 and V is TRBV27; D possibly corresponds to TRBD1 (6 bases). From germline, CDR1 is MNHEY and CDR2 SMNVEV (reference sequence). Trimming stripped 1 base from V and 0 bases from J, with 9 bases between. This CDR3 has 15 amino acids. CDR3: CASSLYRETNYGYTF. CDR3 DNA sequence: TGTGCCAGCAGTTTATACAGGGAGACTAACTATGGCTACACCTTC.

This sequence joins TRBV24-1 and TRBJ2-3; 7 bases agree with TRBD1. The CDR3 loop spans 17 amino acids. Trimming at V came to 1 base and at J to 0 bases, leaving 6 bases not matched to a gene. Germline CDR1 reads KGHDR; CDR2 reads SFDVKD. In DNA form, the CDR3 reads TGTGCCACCAGTGATTTTGGGGCAGGGGGTAGCACAGATACGCAGTATTTT. Its translation is CATSDFGAGGSTDTQYF.

V is TRBV18 and J is TRBJ2-4; 7 bases match TRBD2. Per germline, CDR1 KGHSH and CDR2 LQKENI. The CDR3 has 14 amino acids. V lost 6 bases to trimming and J lost 1 base; unmatched junction nucleotides: 3. CDR3 nucleotides: TGTGCCAGCTCTTCCGGGGGGGCCAAAAACATTCAGTACTTC. Its translation is CASSSGGAKNIQYF.

The genes are TRBV7-3 and TRBJ2-7; 9 bases align to TRBD2. CDR3 length: 13 amino acids. V was clipped by 4 bases and J by 7 bases; unmatched bases: 5. Germline CDR1 and CDR2: SGHTA and FQGTGA. CDR3 nucleotide sequence: TGTGCCAGCAGCTACATAGCGGGGGTTGAGCAGTACTTC. This gives the protein CASSYIAGVEQYF.

This chain connects TRBV28 to TRBJ2-1, with 7 bases that match TRBD2. Germline V gives CDR1 MDHEN, CDR2 SYDVKM. The CDR3 length is 17 residues. Unmatched junction bases numbered 16, after V lost 6 bases and J lost 5 bases. Written as DNA, the CDR3 is TGTGCCAGCAGACCTGGCGCGGGAGCCCGGTGGGACAATGAGCAGTTCTTC. Its protein is CASRPGAGARWDNEQFF.

The chain couples TRBV10-3 to TRBJ2-1; unclear D gene. Germline CDR1 reads ENHRY; CDR2 reads SYGVKD. The CDR3 has 15 amino acids. Trimming removed 4 bases from V and 4 bases from J, with 14 bases in between. The chain's CDR3 is CAISVARPPYNEQFF. CDR3 bases: TGTGCCATCAGTGTGGCTAGACCCCCTTACAATGAGCAGTTCTTC.

The chain links TRBV19 to TRBJ2-3, with no clear D. With 10 bases removed from V and 3 bases from J, the gap between germline ends came to 14 bases. Germline assignment: CDR1 LNHDA and CDR2 SQIVND (reference sequence). The CDR3 has 13 residues. CDR3 DNA sequence: TGTGCCATCGCGACTGGTGGGACAGATACGCAGTATTTT. This encodes CAIATGGTDTQYF.

The V gene is TRBV5-6, the J gene TRBJ2-1, with 8 positions matching TRBD2. The CDR3 spans 14 residues. After removal of 1 base from V and 8 bases from J, the junction contained 5 bases not matched to a gene. Germline CDR1 and CDR2: SGHDT and YYEEEE. The CDR3 here is CASSLTRGGDEQFF. Written as DNA, the CDR3 is TGTGCCAGCAGCTTGACCCGGGGGGGCGATGAGCAGTTCTTC.

CDR3 DNA: TGTGCCAGCAGCCAAGGTACCGGGACAGGGGAGTTCTTC. It yields the protein CASSQGTGTGEFF. This chain links TRBV3-1 (or the pseudogene TRBV3-2) with TRBJ2-1; 10 nucleotides line up with TRBD1. Germline CDR1 and CDR2: LGHDT and YNNKEL (reference sequence). CDR3 length: 13 amino acids. Unmatched junction bases numbered 5, after V lost 1 base and J lost 14 bases.

The chain carries TRBV3-1 (or the pseudogene TRBV3-2) and TRBJ1-1, with D possibly being TRBD1 (5 bases). CDR1 and CDR2 from the germline V gene are LGHDT and YNNKEL (reference sequence). The CDR3 totals 14 residues. Trimming took 0 bases from V and 1 from J, leaving 6 bases between them. The CDR3 nucleotides are TGTGCCAGCAGCCAAGATGGGGCGAACACTGAAGCTTTCTTT. Translating it yields CASSQDGANTEAFF.

CDR3 sequence (DNA): TGCGCCAGCAGCCGAGGAGGACAGGGAGGGGAAAAACTGTTTTTT. Encoded protein: CASSRGGQGGEKLFF. The chain links TRBV4-3 to TRBJ1-4, with TRBD1 matching over 8 bases. The CDR3 has 15 residues. Germline CDR1 is LGHNA and CDR2 is YSLEER. V was clipped by 4 bases and J by 8 bases; unmatched bases: 9.

J is TRBJ1-5 and V is TRBV4-1, with 7 bases that match TRBD1. There are 15 residues in the CDR3. With 3 bases clipped from V and 2 bases from J, the junction kept 4 bases outside the gene matches. Germline V CDR1 and CDR2: MGHRA, YSYEKL. CDR3 sequence reads: CASSQSQGGNQPQHF. The CDR3 DNA reads TGCGCCAGCAGCCAGTCTCAGGGGGGCAATCAGCCCCAGCATTTT.

V gene TRBV5-1 combines with J gene TRBJ2-3; TRBD2 matches at 13 bases. After removal of 4 bases from V and 0 bases from J, the junction contained 5 bases not matched to a gene. Germline-derived CDR1 and CDR2 are SGHRS and YFSETQ. This CDR3 contains 17 residues. The CDR3 nucleotides read TGCGCCAGCAGCCTAGGGACTAGCGGGGTTAGCACAGATACGCAGTATTTT. Its protein product is CASSLGTSGVSTDTQYF.

The gene calls are TRBV25-1 and TRBJ2-1, with 9 bases matching TRBD1. CDR1 and CDR2 from the germline V gene are MGHDK and SYGVNS. CDR3 length: 14 amino acids. V dropped 10 bases and J dropped 7; count of bases not matched to a gene: 11. This CDR3 is CATSGDRERNEQFF. CDR3 sequence (DNA): TGTGCCACCTCGGGGGACAGGGAGAGGAATGAGCAGTTCTTC.

The CDR3 nucleotides are TGTGCCAGCAGTTTAGGGGACAGGGGTCGCGAGCAGTACTTC. Translating gives CASSLGDRGREQYF. The gene calls are TRBV27 and TRBJ2-7, with 10 positions matching TRBD1. This CDR3 spans 14 amino acids. The V gene's germline CDR1 is MNHEY and CDR2 SMNVEV (reference sequence). The J segment lost 6 bases and the V segment lost 2 bases, leaving 4 bases of the junction unmatched.

V is TRBV25-1 and J is TRBJ1-5, with 10 nucleotides matching TRBD1. This CDR3 comprises 17 residues. V lost 1 base to trimming and J lost 6 bases; unmatched junction nucleotides: 9. CDR1 is MGHDK and CDR2 is SYGVNS in the germline V gene. CDR3 nucleotides: TGTGCCAGCAGTGAATTGAAGACAGGGGGCTCGCGTCAGCCCCAGCATTTT. This codes for CASSELKTGGSRQPQHF. The full variable domain, with the rest looked up from reference TRBV25-1 and TRBJ1-5, is EADIYQTPRYLVIGTGKKITLECSQTMGHDKMYWYQQDPGMELHLIHYSYGVNSTEKGDLSSESTVSRIRTEHFPLTLESARPSHTSQYLCASSELKTGGSRQPQHFGDGTRLSIL.